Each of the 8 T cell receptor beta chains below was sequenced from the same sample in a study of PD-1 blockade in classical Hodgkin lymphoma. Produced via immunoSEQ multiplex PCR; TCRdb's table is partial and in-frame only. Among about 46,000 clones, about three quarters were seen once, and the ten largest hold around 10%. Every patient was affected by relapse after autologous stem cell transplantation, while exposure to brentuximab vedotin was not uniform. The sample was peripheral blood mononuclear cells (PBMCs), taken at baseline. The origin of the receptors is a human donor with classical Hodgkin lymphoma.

CDR3 DNA sequence: TGTGCCACCAGCAGAGATAAGGGGTCCTATGGCTACACCTTC. Amino acid sequence: CATSRDKGSYGYTF. The chain has TRBV15 and TRBJ1-2, with a tentative D call TRBD1 (5 bases). V dropped 0 bases and J dropped 4 bases, with 9 bases sitting between them. This CDR3 spans 14 amino acids. From germline, CDR1 is LNHNV and CDR2 YYDKDF (reference sequence).

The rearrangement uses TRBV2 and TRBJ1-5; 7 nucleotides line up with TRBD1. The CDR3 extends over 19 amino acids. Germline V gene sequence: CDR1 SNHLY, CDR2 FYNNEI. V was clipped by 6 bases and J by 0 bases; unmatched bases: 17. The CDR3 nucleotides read TGTGCCAGCAGCCTACTAGCCAGGGACAGCTCCAATAGCAATCAGCCCCAGCATTTT. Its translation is CASSLLARDSSNSNQPQHF.

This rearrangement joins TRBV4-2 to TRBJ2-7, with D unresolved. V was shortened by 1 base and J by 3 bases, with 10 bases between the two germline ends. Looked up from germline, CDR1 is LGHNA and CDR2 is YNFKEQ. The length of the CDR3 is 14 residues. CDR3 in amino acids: CASSQGRSDYEQYF. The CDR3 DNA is TGTGCCAGCAGCCAAGGCAGGAGTGACTACGAGCAGTACTTC.

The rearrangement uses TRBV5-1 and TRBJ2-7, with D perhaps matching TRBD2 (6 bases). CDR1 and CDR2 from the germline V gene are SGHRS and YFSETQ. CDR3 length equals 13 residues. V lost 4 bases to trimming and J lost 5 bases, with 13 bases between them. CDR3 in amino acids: CASSRGSGDEQYF. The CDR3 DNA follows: TGCGCCAGCAGCAGAGGATCGGGAGACGAGCAGTACTTC.

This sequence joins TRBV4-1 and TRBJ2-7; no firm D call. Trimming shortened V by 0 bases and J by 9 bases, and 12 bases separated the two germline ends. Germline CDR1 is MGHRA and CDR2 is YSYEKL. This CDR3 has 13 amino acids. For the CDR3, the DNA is TGCGCCAGCAGCCAAGAAAGAGGAATGCGGCAGTACTTC. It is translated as CASSQERGMRQYF.

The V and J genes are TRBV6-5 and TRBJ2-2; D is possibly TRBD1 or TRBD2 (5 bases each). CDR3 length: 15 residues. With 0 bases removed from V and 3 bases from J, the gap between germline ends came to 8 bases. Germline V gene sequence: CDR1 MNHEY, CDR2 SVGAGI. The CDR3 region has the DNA TGTGCCAGCAGTTACTCCCTGGGGGACACCGGGGAGCTGTTTTTT. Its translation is CASSYSLGDTGELFF.

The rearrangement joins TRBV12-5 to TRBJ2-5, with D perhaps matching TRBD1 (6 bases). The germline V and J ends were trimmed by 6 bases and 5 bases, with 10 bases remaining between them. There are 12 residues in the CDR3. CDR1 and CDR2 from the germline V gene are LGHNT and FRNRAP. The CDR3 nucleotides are TGTGCTAGTGGGACGCAGGGGGAGACCCAGTACTTC. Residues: CASGTQGETQYF.

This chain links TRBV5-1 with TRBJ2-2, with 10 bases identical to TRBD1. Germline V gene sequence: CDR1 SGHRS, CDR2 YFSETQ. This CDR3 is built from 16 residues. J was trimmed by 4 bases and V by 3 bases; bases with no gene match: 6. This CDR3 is CASSWGTGASTGELFF. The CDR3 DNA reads TGCGCCAGCAGCTGGGGGACAGGGGCGAGCACCGGGGAGCTGTTTTTT.